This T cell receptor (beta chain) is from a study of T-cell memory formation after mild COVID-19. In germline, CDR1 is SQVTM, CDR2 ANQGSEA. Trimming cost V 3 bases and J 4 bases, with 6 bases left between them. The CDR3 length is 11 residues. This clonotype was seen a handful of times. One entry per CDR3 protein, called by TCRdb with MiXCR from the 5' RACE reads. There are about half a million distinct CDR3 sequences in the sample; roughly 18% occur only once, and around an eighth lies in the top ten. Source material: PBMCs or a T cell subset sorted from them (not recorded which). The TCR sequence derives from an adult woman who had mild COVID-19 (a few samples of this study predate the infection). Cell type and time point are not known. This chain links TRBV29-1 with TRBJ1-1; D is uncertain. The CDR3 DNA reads TGCAGCGTTGACCGGGGCACTGAAGCTTTCTTT. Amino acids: CSVDRGTEAFF.